A few counts support the clone carrying this TCR beta chain. Its antigen is as yet unknown. These data originate in a study of spatial heterogeneity in lung cancer. Overall study context: Each time, sequencing found more beta-chain sequences than alpha-chain sequences. Strongly correlated with TCR transcript counts in tumor regions was a T cell module score, which was a transcriptional module score calculated from matched bulk RNA-seq. General study findings and limits: Counts of expanded alpha and beta TCRs within tumors tracked the tumor nonsynonymous mutation count.

Time point reported: sample taken at primary tumor resection. Each CDR3 protein gets one entry after TCRdb re-called the 5' RACE reads with MiXCR. There are some 2,100 distinct CDR3 sequences in the sample; around 9% occur only once, and about 10% lies in the top ten. The CDR3 runs to 15 residues. V lost 2 bases and J 0 bases, leaving 9 bases between the germline ends. The germline CDR1 and CDR2 sequences are SGHDT and YYEEEE. The source was lung tumor tissue, collected at surgery. The chain links TRBV5-6 to TRBJ1-5; possible D gene TRBD1, 6 bases. The clonotype comes from a female donor with early-stage non-small cell lung cancer. The DNA for the CDR3 is TGTGCCAGCAGCTTCCGGGGGCATAGCAATCAGCCCCAGCATTTT. Protein product: CASSFRGHSNQPQHF.